This T cell receptor beta chain is drawn from a study of shared clonotypes between healthy human individuals. Study-level findings and limits: Investigators collected only blood, and repertoires in tissues likely differ. Few donors limited the genetic and exposure-history diversity represented.

V dropped 5 bases and J dropped 3; count of bases not matched to a gene: 8. The CDR3 length is 15 residues. From germline, CDR1 is MNHEY and CDR2 SVGAGI. This clone was counted once. Antigen unknown. Under the authors' procedure: Junction-only sequences produced by ImmunoSEQ had no quality scores, so filtering differed. The method was immunoSEQ multiplex PCR; TCRdb's version includes in-frame clones alone and lacks a portion of them. V and J calls and clone size follow that table, whereas D and trimming were derived from the DNA. Among about 460,000 clones listed, more than 70% were seen once. This clonotype originated in a woman between 40 and 55 years old in good health. Some clones in this sample may be carry-over from other donors' samples. Sequences were obtained from PBMCs. The V call is TRBV6-5, the J call TRBJ2-7; TRBD2 matches 9 bases. As DNA, the CDR3 is TGTGCCAGCAGTGCCCGGGGACTAGCAGACTACGAGCAGTACTTC. Translating it yields CASSARGLADYEQYF.